This T cell receptor (beta chain) was profiled in a study of blood T cell repertoires in COVID-19 (dated by TCRdb to about 2020). Study-wide context: Collaborator samples came from the United States, Italy and Spain and covered acute and convalescent phases of COVID-19. The repertoires were released in a freely available public database meant as a resource for research on the immune response to SARS-CoV-2. Samples were obtained from the ongoing ImmuneRACE study (first 160 participants) and from some 1,300 subjects provided by 6 global collaborators. Nearly every sample came with metadata listing a de-identified subject ID, COVID-19 status, age in years and sex. The dataset comprised deeply sampled blood TCRbeta repertoires from subjects exposed to, actively infected with, or recovered from COVID-19. HLA class I and class II types, where available, came from metadata supplied by the sample provider rather than from assay-based typing. The prospective study material was composed of cDNA or gDNA derived from T cells, B-cell-depleted T cells, or PBMCs. Paper-wide results and their limitations: The amount of clinical and demographic metadata varied by source and participant and was provided uncurated.

For this clone: Its antigen is still unknown. The sample holds no much larger clone one base away, and base qualities are not on file.

Participants in the prospective study were aged 18 to 89 years, lived in approximately 26 United States geographic areas, and enrolled through a virtual design. In the prospective study, cohorts were assigned on the basis of participant-reported clinical history obtained from a screening survey and a study questionnaire. ImmuneRACE Cohort 3 recovered participants were defined by two consecutive negative NP/OP PCR tests, healthcare professional clearance, or symptom resolution. In the prospective study, mobile phlebotomists collected whole blood, serum and a nasopharyngeal or oropharyngeal swab from each participant. Over a roughly two-month period, participants in the prospective study had the option of providing additional blood draws and questionnaires. Before DNA extraction, blood samples from the prospective study were shipped at room temperature or frozen. TCRbeta CDR3 regions were amplified from genomic DNA using the immunoSEQ Assay, a bias-controlled multiplex PCR. The authors' analysis ran thus. The number of nucleated cells in each sample was estimated from the amplification of reference gene primers within the assay. Sequence reads were collapsed and filtered to measure the absolute abundance of every unique TCRbeta CDR3 rearrangement. For each sample, productive Simpson clonality was calculated by taking the square root of Simpson's diversity index across productive rearrangements. TCRdb limited this immuneACCESS table to in-frame rearrangements with V and J called. A share of clones is missing; checked studies link under half to unresolved V genes, and the rest is unexplained. V and J calls plus clone size are reproduced from that table; the DNA served to infer D and trimming. Within this sample are approximately 160,000 clones, with about 84% of them counted one time only. About 5.6% of the sample is taken by the ten largest.

Reading from cysteine to phenylalanine, the CDR3 counts 16 amino acids. Left in the record is the CDR3 DNA by itself, 48 bases read in frame from the first base. As encoded in the germline V gene, CDR1 is SGHRS while CDR2 is YFSETQ. The junction carries 11 bases between V and J, which are trimmed by 0 bases and 1 base respectively. Recombination linked TRBV5-1 to TRBJ1-3, and possibly TRBD1, on 5 matching bases. This sequence was found in a middle-aged man who had recovered from COVID-19. Material for sequencing was PBMCs or T cells enriched from blood (not recorded which). The CDR3 amino acid sequence is: CASSLGTDSSGNTIYF. The DNA is as follows: TGCGCCAGCAGCTTGGGAACCGACAGTTCTGGAAACACCATATATTTT.